This T cell receptor beta chain is drawn from a study of cytotoxic CD8 clonotypes in ibrutinib-treated CLL. The J segment lost 2 bases and the V segment lost 1 base, leaving 12 bases of the junction unmatched. The CDR3 is 18 amino acids. Germline CDR1 and CDR2: SGHTA and FQGNSA. On this clone: Its antigen is undetermined.

Notes on the study in general: Age-matched healthy donor levels were exceeded by baseline clonality, which tracked circulating CD8+ T-cell counts.

TCR beta library input comprised around 2 micrograms of genomic DNA from cryopreserved PBMCs. Sequenced by immunoSEQ multiplex PCR; TCRdb stores in-frame clones only, minus some. The sample has approximately 57,000 clones; roughly three fifths are singletons. This chain connects TRBV7-2 to TRBJ2-7; 9 nucleotides align to TRBD2. The sequence derives from a human donor with chronic lymphocytic leukemia. Sequenced material: PBMCs, taken after 24 months of ibrutinib treatment. In DNA, the CDR3 is TGTGCCAGCAGCTTAGTGGTCGGCGGGGGGGCTGGGACCTACGAGCAGTACGTC. This sequence encodes CASSLVVGGGAGTYEQYV.